This T cell receptor (beta chain) was found in a study of control samples from healthy donors and cancer patients. Generated by immunoSEQ multiplex PCR, the TCRdb table keeps only in-frame clones and is missing some. The sample lists 120,000 or so clones; about nine tenths were seen once. V was clipped by 6 bases and J by 4 bases, with 23 bases between them. The germline gives CDR1 MNHEY, CDR2 SVGEGT. CDR3 length equals 17 residues. The chain recombines TRBV6-2 or TRBV6-3 with TRBJ2-3; a weak D match, TRBD1 (7 bases). Sequenced sample: blood. This TCR was recovered from a man between 35 and 55 years old in good health. CDR3 bases: TGTGCCAGCAGCCATACACCGAGTACAGGGGACTCAGATACGCAGTATTTT. The encoded protein is CASSHTPSTGDSDTQYF.